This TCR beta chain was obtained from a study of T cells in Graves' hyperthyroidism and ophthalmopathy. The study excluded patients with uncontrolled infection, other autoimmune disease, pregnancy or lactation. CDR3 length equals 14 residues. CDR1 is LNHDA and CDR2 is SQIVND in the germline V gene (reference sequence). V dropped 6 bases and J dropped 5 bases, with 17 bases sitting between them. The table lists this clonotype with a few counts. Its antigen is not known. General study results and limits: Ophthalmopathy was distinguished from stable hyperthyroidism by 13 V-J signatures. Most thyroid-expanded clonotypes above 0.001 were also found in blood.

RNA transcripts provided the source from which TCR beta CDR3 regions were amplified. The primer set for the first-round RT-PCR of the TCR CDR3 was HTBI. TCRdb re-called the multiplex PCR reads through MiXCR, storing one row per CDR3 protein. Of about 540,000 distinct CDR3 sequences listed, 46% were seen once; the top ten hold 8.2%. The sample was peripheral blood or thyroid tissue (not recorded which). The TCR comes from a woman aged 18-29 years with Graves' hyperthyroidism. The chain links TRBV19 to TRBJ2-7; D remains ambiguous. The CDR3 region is CASSKSRQSNEQYF. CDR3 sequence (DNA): TGTGCCAGTAGCAAAAGTCGGCAATCCAACGAGCAGTACTTC.